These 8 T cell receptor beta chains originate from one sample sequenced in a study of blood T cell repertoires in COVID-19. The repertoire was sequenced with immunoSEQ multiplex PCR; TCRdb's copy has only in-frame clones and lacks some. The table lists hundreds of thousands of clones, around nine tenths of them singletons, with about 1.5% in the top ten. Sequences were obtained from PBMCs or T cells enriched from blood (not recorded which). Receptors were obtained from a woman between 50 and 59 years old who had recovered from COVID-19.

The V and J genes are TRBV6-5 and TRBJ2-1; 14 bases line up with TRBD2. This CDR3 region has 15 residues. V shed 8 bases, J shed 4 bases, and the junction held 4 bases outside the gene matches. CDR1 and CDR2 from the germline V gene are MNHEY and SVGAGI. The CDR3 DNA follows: TGTGCCAGCGGCCGGACTAGCGGGAGGTACAATGAGCAGTTCTTC. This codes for CASGRTSGRYNEQFF.

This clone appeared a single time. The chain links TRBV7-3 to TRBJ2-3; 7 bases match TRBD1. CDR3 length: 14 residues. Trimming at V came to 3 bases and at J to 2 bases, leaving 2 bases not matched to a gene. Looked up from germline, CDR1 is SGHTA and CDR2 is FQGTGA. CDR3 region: CASSLTGTTDTQYF. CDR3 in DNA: TGTGCCAGCAGCTTGACAGGGACCACAGATACGCAGTATTTT.

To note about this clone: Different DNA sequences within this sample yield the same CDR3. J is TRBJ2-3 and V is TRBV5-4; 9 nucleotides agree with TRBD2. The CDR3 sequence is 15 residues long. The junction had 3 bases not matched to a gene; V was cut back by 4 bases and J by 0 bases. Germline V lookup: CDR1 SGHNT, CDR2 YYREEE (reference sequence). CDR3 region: CASSLAGRSTDTQYF. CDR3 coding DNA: TGTGCCAGCAGCCTAGCGGGACGAAGCACAGATACGCAGTATTTT. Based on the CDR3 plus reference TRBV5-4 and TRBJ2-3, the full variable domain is ETGVTQSPTHLIKTRGQQVTLRCSSQSGHNTVSWYQQALGQGPQFIFQYYREEENGRGNFPPRFSGLQFPNYSSELNVNALELDDSALYLCASSLAGRSTDTQYFGPGTRLTVL.

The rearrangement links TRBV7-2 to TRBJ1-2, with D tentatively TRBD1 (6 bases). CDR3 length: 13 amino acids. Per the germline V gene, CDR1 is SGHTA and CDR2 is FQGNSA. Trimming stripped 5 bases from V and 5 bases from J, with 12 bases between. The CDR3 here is CASSRGHGYGYTF. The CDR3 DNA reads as TGTGCCAGCAGCAGGGGACATGGATATGGCTACACCTTC.

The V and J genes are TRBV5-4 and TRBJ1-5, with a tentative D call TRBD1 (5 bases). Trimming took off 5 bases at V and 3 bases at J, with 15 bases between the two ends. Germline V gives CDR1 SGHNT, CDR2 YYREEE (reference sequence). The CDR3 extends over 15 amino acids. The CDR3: CASRSVGGANQPQHF. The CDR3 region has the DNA TGTGCCAGCAGATCTGTGGGGGGAGCCAATCAGCCCCAGCATTTT. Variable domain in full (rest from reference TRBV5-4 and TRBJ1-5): ETGVTQSPTHLIKTRGQQVTLRCSSQSGHNTVSWYQQALGQGPQFIFQYYREEENGRGNFPPRFSGLQFPNYSSELNVNALELDDSALYLCASRSVGGANQPQHFGDGTRLSIL.

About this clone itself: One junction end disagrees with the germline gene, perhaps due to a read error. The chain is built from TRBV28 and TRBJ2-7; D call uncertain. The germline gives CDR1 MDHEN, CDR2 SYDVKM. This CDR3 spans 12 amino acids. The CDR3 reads CASTTASRPTDF. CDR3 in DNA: TGTGCCAGCACCACAGCAAGCAGGCCTACGGACTTC.

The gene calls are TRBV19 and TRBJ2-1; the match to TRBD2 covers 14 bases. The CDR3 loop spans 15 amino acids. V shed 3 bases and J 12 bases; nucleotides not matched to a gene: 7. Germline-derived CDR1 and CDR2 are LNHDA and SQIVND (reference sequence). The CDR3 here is CASSIQGLAGAWQFF. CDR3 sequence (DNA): TGTGCCAGTAGTATCCAGGGACTAGCGGGAGCTTGGCAGTTCTTC.

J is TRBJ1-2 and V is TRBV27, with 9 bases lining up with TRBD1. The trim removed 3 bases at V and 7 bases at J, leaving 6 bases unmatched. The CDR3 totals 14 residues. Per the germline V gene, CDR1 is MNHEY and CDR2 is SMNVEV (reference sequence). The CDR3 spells CASSFYTGGAGYTF. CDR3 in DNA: TGTGCCAGCAGTTTCTATACAGGGGGCGCTGGCTACACCTTC.